These 20 T cell receptor beta chains share one sample of origin, sequenced in a study of blood T cell repertoires in COVID-19. Using immunoSEQ multiplex PCR, the repertoire was profiled, and TCRdb retains in-frame clones only, with some absent. Here the sample spans 150,000 to 200,000 clones, about four fifths being singletons. Sequencing was done on a sample of peripheral blood. The receptors stem from a woman aged 55-70 years with COVID-19, enrolled during active disease.

The J gene is TRBJ1-1, the V gene TRBV10-3; 11 nucleotides match TRBD1. This CDR3 comprises 14 residues. Germline V gene sequence: CDR1 ENHRY, CDR2 SYGVKD. The V segment lost 6 bases and the J segment 6 bases; nucleotides outside the gene matches: 6. The CDR3: CAIRGQGGRAEAFF. The CDR3 bases are TGTGCCATCAGGGGACAGGGGGGGAGAGCTGAAGCTTTCTTT.

This clone was observed a handful of times. The chain uses TRBV5-4 and TRBJ2-1; no firm D call. Trimming cost V 0 bases and J 4 bases, with 8 bases left between them. The CDR3 spans 14 residues. From germline, CDR1 is SGHNT and CDR2 YYREEE (reference sequence). The CDR3 protein is CASSLDLPYNEQFF. The CDR3 DNA sequence: TGTGCCAGCAGCTTGGACTTACCGTACAATGAGCAGTTCTTC. The complete variable domain, with remaining parts taken from reference TRBV5-4 and TRBJ2-1, reads ETGVTQSPTHLIKTRGQQVTLRCSSQSGHNTVSWYQQALGQGPQFIFQYYREEENGRGNFPPRFSGLQFPNYSSELNVNALELDDSALYLCASSLDLPYNEQFFGPGTRLTVL.

The chain links TRBV6-1 to TRBJ2-5; 11 bases agree with TRBD1. The V segment lost 3 bases and the J segment 5 bases; nucleotides outside the gene matches: 5. There are 15 residues in the CDR3. The germline gives CDR1 MNHNS, CDR2 SASEGT. CDR3 bases: TGTGCCAGCAGTGACCTCCGGGACAGGGGGGAGACCCAGTACTTC. Encoded protein: CASSDLRDRGETQYF.

The V gene is TRBV4-1, the J gene TRBJ2-2; 11 positions match TRBD1. After removal of 4 bases from V and 6 bases from J, the junction contained 7 bases not matched to a gene. In germline, CDR1 is MGHRA, CDR2 YSYEKL. The CDR3 length is 16 residues. CDR3 nucleotide sequence: TGCGCCAGCAGCCGAAGAGGGACAGGGGGGCCCGGGGAGCTGTTTTTT. This encodes CASSRRGTGGPGELFF.

The gene calls are TRBV5-1 and TRBJ2-3, with 11 bases that match TRBD2. With 2 bases clipped from V and 0 bases from J, the junction kept 2 bases outside the gene matches. CDR3 length: 16 residues. The germline V gene has CDR1 SGHRS and CDR2 YFSETQ. CDR3 residues: CASSFLAGGSTDTQYF. DNA for the CDR3: TGCGCCAGCAGCTTCTTAGCGGGGGGGAGCACAGATACGCAGTATTTT.

CDR3 protein: CASIGTGPGELFF. The CDR3 DNA sequence: TGTGCCAGCATTGGGACAGGCCCCGGGGAGCTGTTTTTT. J is TRBJ2-2 and V is TRBV2; TRBD1 matches 8 bases. The CDR3 spans 13 residues. Looked up from germline, CDR1 is SNHLY and CDR2 is FYNNEI. The V segment lost 7 bases and the J segment 6 bases; nucleotides outside the gene matches: 4.

This clone occurred a few times. The genes are TRBV19 and TRBJ2-3, with a possible D match to TRBD2 (6 bases). Germline V gene sequence: CDR1 LNHDA, CDR2 SQIVND (reference sequence). V lost 5 bases, J lost 2 bases, and 14 bases lay in between. CDR3 length equals 15 residues. In DNA form, the CDR3 reads TGTGCCAGTAGTCCGGGGACTGAGGACACAGATACGCAGTATTTT. Its translation is CASSPGTEDTDTQYF.

This clone was detected once. The chain combines TRBV6-2 or TRBV6-3 with TRBJ2-1; D is perhaps TRBD2 (5 bases). Looked up from germline, CDR1 is MNHEY and CDR2 is SVGEGT. Trimming took off 2 bases at V and 5 bases at J, with 7 bases between the two ends. The CDR3 covers 13 residues. CDR3 DNA sequence: TGTGCCAGCAGTTACCGGGGAAACAATGAGCAGTTCTTC. Encoded protein: CASSYRGNNEQFF.

In DNA form, the CDR3 reads TGTGCCAGCAAACCGGGACAGAGCTCCTATAATTCACCCCTCCACTTT. As protein: CASKPGQSSYNSPLHF. The chain couples TRBV6-6 to TRBJ1-6; 7 nucleotides line up with TRBD1. The CDR3 has 16 residues. Per germline, CDR1 MNHNY and CDR2 SVGAGI (reference sequence). The V gene end was trimmed by 7 bases and the J gene end by 0 bases; junction bases not matched to a gene: 6.

This clone was found a few times. The chain links TRBV7-6 to TRBJ1-1; no clear D gene. Germline CDR1 is SGHVS and CDR2 is FNYEAQ. The CDR3 is 15 amino acids. V was pared by 10 bases and J by 0 bases, with 18 bases between. The CDR3 spells CATRSASGMNTEAFF. The CDR3 bases are TGTGCCACCCGCAGTGCCTCGGGGATGAACACTGAAGCTTTCTTT.

V gene TRBV3-1 (or the pseudogene TRBV3-2) combines with J gene TRBJ2-2; TRBD1 aligns across 9 bases. Per the germline V gene, CDR1 is LGHDT and CDR2 is YNNKEL (reference sequence). Unmatched junction bases numbered 4, after V lost 4 bases and J lost 7 bases. The CDR3 contains 14 residues. The CDR3 nucleotides read TGTGCCAGCAGCCTAACAGGGGGCTTCGGGGAGCTGTTTTTT. Amino acids: CASSLTGGFGELFF.

The V and J genes are TRBV29-1 and TRBJ2-2, with 9 bases that match TRBD1. Trimming took 7 bases from V and 6 from J; bases not matched to a gene: 12. This CDR3 is built from 15 residues. The V gene's germline CDR1 is SQVTM and CDR2 ANQGSEA. This CDR3 reads CSAPGTGKFSGELFF. Written as DNA, the CDR3 is TGCAGCGCCCCCGGGACAGGGAAGTTTTCCGGGGAGCTGTTTTTT.

In its sample, this clone was seen a few times. J is TRBJ2-2 and V is TRBV5-4; TRBD2 matches 14 bases. From germline, CDR1 is SGHNT and CDR2 YYREEE (reference sequence). The CDR3 has 17 residues. V gave up 4 bases and J gave up 4 bases; unmatched junction bases: 6. In nucleotides, the CDR3 is TGTGCCAGCAGCAAGGGACTAGCGGGAGCGGGCACCGGGGAGCTGTTTTTT. Its translation: CASSKGLAGAGTGELFF.

The gene calls are TRBV11-3 and TRBJ2-2; D ambiguous. V was cut by 5 bases and J by 7 bases, with 11 bases left in between. Germline V gives CDR1 SGHNT, CDR2 YENEEA. The CDR3 contains 13 residues. The CDR3 loop is CASSVLRGGELFF. DNA of the CDR3: TGTGCCAGCAGCGTCCTACGTGGCGGGGAGCTGTTTTTT.

This clone was seen a handful of times. The rearrangement joins TRBV5-8 to TRBJ2-3, with D maybe TRBD2 (5 bases). The V end lost 4 bases, the J end lost 1 base, and 10 bases lay between the germline ends. The CDR3 extends over 14 amino acids. Germline V lookup: CDR1 SGHTS, CDR2 YDEGEE. CDR3 sequence: CASSPVRGTDTQYF. In DNA, the CDR3 is TGTGCCAGCAGCCCGGTGCGGGGCACAGATACGCAGTATTTT.

V is TRBV6-1 and J is TRBJ1-4; 8 bases agree with TRBD1. The CDR3 runs 14 residues. With 5 bases clipped from V and 7 bases from J, the junction kept 6 bases outside the gene matches. Germline V CDR1 and CDR2: MNHNS, SASEGT. The DNA of the CDR3 is TGTGCCAGCAGTTATAATACAGGGGGTGAAAAACTGTTTTTT. This encodes CASSYNTGGEKLFF.

This clone was observed a few times. The chain couples TRBV9 to TRBJ2-7; 8 bases fit TRBD1. This CDR3 comprises 15 residues. Looked up from germline, CDR1 is SGDLS and CDR2 is YYNGEE. The ends lost 0 bases at V and 2 bases at J; junction bases unmatched: 4. The CDR3 loop reads CASSVEQGAAYEQYF. The CDR3 bases are TGTGCCAGCAGCGTAGAGCAGGGGGCTGCCTACGAGCAGTACTTC.

The chain has TRBV28 and TRBJ1-4; the D gene is possibly TRBD1 (5 bases). Germline CDR1 MDHEN, CDR2 SYDVKM. V was shortened by 3 bases and J by 8 bases, with 28 bases between the two germline ends. The CDR3 runs 19 residues. CDR3 nucleotide sequence: TGTGCCAGCAGTTTGGTGGGTTCCGGGGGATTAGGGGTGAAGGAAAAACTGTTTTTT. Encoded protein: CASSLVGSGGLGVKEKLFF.

This rearrangement joins TRBV28 to TRBJ2-3; 9 positions match TRBD1. The CDR3 is made up of 15 amino acids. The J segment lost 2 bases and the V segment lost 6 bases, leaving 6 bases of the junction unmatched. Looked up from germline, CDR1 is MDHEN and CDR2 is SYDVKM. This CDR3 reads CASSTGDRDTDTQYF. CDR3 DNA sequence: TGTGCCAGCAGCACCGGGGACAGGGACACAGATACGCAGTATTTT.

The V call is TRBV27, the J call TRBJ1-1; TRBD1 matches at 8 bases. With V trimmed by 5 bases and J by 9 bases, 14 bases remained unmatched. From germline, CDR1 is MNHEY and CDR2 SMNVEV (reference sequence). This CDR3 has 15 amino acids. CDR3 in DNA: TGTGCCAGCAGTGCCTCTCAGGGGGCTAGATCTAAAGCTTTCTTT. Translated: CASSASQGARSKAFF.